This TCR beta chain was retrieved from a study of beta chain features in type 1 diabetes. Study results and limitations: The VDJ junctions of type 1 diabetes patients carried fewer insertions and more deletions. Any role of HLA type in TCRB rearrangement remained unresolved here. All four CD4+ subsets of Type 1 diabetes patients contained TCRB CDR3s that were moderately but significantly shorter.

With respect to this clone: Its antigen is as yet unknown.

CDR3 length equals 14 residues. Germline CDR1 reads KGHSH; CDR2 reads LQKENI. With 6 bases removed from V and 1 base from J, the gap between germline ends came to 13 bases. Expressed TCRB transcripts were sequenced because the entire RNA isolate underwent reverse transcription. Only in-frame clones appear in the TCRdb table, and some are missing; sequencing was by immunoSEQ multiplex PCR. The sample carries about 160,000 clones, around 63% recorded once. Every single donor gave one heparinised blood draw, and these averaged about 120 mL. Sorting of CD4+ naive, central memory, regulatory and stem cell-like memory cells was performed via CD45RO/CCR7/CD25/CD127/CD95/CD27.

Sample: naive CD4+ T cells from blood. This chain joins TRBV18 and TRBJ2-7, with D possibly matching TRBD1 (5 bases). The sequence came from a man younger than 45 with type 1 diabetes. In DNA, the CDR3 is TGTGCCAGCTCCGAACAGGACGGTTCCTACGAGCAGTACTTC. Amino acids: CASSEQDGSYEQYF.